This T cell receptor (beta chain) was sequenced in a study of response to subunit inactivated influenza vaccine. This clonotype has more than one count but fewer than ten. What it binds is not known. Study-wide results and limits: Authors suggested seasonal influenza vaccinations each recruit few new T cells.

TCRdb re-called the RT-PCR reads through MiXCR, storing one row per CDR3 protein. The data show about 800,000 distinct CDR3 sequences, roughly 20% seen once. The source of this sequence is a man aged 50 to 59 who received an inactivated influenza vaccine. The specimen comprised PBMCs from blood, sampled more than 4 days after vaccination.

The CDR3 DNA sequence: TGTGCCAGCAGCTTAGCTCCGGGACAGGGGTACAATGAGCAGTTCTTC. It is translated as CASSLAPGQGYNEQFF. The chain carries TRBV11-3 and TRBJ2-1, with TRBD1 matching 10 bases. Looked up from germline, CDR1 is SGHNT and CDR2 is YENEEA. The CDR3 sequence is 16 residues long. The V gene end was trimmed by 1 base and the J gene end by 4 bases; junction bases not matched to a gene: 4.